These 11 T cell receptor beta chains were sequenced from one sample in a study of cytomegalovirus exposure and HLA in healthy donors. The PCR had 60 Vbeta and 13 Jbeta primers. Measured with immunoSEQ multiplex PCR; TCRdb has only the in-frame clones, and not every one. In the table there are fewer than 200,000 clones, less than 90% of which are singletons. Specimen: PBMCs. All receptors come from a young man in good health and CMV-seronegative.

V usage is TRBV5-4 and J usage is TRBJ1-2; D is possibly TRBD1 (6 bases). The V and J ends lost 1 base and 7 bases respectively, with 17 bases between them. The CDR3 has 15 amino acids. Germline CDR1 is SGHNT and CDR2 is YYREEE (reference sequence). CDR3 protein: CASSLPAGARGGYTF. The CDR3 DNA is TGTGCCAGCAGCTTGCCGGCAGGGGCCAGGGGTGGCTACACCTTC.

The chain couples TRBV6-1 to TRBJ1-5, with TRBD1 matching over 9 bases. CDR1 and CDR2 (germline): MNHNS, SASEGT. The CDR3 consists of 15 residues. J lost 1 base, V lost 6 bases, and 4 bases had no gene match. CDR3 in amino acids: CASRTGGLSNQPQHF. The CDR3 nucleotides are TGTGCCAGCAGGACAGGGGGATTGAGCAATCAGCCCCAGCATTTT.

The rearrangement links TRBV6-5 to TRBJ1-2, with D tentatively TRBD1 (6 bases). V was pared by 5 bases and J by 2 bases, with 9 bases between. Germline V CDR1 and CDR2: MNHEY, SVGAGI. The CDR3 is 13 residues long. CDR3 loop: CASSRTANYGYTF. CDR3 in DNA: TGTGCCAGCAGTAGGACAGCAAACTATGGCTACACCTTC.

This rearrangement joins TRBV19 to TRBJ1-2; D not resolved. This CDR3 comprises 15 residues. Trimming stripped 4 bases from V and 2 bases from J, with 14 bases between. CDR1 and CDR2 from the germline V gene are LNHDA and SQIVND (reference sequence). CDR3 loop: CASSSTSARNYGYTF. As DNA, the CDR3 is TGTGCCAGTAGTAGCACCTCGGCGAGGAACTATGGCTACACCTTC. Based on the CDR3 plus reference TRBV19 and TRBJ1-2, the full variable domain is DGGITQSPKYLFRKEGQNVTLSCEQNLNHDAMYWYRQDPGQGLRLIYYSQIVNDFQKGDIAEGYSVSREKKESFPLTVTSAQKNPTAFYLCASSSTSARNYGYTFGSGTRLTVV.

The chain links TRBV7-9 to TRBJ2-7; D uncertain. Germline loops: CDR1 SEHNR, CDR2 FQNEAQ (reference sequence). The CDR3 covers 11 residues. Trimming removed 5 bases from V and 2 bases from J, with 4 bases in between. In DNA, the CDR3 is TGTGCCAGCAGCGGAGCCTACGAGCAGTACTTC. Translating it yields CASSGAYEQYF.

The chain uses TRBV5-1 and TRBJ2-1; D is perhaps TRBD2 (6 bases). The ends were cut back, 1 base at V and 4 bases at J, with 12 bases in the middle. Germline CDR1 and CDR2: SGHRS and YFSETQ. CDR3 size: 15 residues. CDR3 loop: CASSLSGTGYNEQFF. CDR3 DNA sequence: TGCGCCAGCAGCTTGAGTGGGACTGGATACAATGAGCAGTTCTTC.

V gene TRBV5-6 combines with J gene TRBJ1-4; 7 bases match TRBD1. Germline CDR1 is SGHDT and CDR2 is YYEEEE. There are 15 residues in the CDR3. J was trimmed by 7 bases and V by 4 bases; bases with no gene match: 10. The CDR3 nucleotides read TGTGCCAGCAGCGGCGACAGGGCTGGGGGTGAAAAACTGTTTTTT. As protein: CASSGDRAGGEKLFF.

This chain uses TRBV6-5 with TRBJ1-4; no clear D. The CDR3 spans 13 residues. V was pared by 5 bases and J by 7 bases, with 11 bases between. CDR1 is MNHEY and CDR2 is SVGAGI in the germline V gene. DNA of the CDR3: TGTGCCAGCAGTGGAGGGCGGGGTGAAAAACTGTTTTTT. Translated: CASSGGRGEKLFF.

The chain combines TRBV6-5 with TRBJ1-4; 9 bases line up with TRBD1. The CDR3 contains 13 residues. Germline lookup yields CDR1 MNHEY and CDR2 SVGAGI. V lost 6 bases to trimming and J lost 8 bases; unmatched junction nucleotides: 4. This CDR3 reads CASRWDREEKLFF. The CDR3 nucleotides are TGTGCCAGCAGATGGGACAGGGAAGAAAAACTGTTTTTT.

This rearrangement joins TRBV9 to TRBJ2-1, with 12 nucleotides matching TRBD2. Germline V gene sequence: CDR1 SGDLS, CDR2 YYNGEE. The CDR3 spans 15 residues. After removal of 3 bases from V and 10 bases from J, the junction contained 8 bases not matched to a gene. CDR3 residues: CASSALTSGSGEQFF. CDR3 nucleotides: TGTGCCAGCAGCGCACTGACTAGCGGGAGTGGGGAGCAGTTCTTC.

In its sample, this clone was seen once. CDR3 nucleotides: TGTGCCAGCAGCTCCGGACAGGGTTCCTACAATGAGCAGTTCTTC. Encoded protein: CASSSGQGSYNEQFF. V gene TRBV5-5 combines with J gene TRBJ2-1; 8 positions match TRBD1. This CDR3 is 15 amino acids long. V was clipped by 3 bases and J by 1 base; unmatched bases: 3. CDR1 and CDR2 (germline): SGHKS, YYEKEE (reference sequence).